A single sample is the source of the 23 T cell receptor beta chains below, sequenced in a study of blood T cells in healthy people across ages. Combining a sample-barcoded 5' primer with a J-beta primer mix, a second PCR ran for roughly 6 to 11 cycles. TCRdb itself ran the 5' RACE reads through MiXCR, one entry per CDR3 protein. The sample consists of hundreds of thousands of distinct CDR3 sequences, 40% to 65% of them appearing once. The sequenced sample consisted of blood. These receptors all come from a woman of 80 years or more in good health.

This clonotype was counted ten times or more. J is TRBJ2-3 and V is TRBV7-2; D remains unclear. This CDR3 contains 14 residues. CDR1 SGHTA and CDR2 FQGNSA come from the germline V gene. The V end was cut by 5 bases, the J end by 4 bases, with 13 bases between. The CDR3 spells CASSQALRPDTQYF. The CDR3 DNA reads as TGTGCCAGCAGCCAAGCGCTTCGACCAGATACGCAGTATTTT. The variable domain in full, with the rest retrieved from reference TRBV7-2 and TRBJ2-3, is GAGVSQSPSNKVTEKGKDVELRCDPISGHTALYWYRQSLGQGLEFLIYFQGNSAPDKSGLPSDRFSAERTGGSVSTLTIQRTQQEDSAVYLCASSQALRPDTQYFGPGTRLTVL.

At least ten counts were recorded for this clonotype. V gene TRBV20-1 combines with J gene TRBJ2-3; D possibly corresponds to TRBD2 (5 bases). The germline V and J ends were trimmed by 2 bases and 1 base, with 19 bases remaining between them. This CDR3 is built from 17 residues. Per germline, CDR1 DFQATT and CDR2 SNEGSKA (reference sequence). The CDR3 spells CSARQKLVWRGTDTQYF. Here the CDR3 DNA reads TGCAGTGCTAGACAAAAACTCGTGTGGCGGGGCACAGATACGCAGTATTTT.

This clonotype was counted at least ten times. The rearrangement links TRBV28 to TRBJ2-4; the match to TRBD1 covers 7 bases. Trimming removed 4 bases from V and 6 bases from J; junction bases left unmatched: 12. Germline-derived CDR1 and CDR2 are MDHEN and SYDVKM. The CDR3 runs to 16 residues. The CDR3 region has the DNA TGTGCCAGCAGTTCCACTGGGAGAGGGGGCTTAAACATTCAGTACTTC. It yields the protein CASSSTGRGGLNIQYF.

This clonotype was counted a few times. CDR3 residues: CASSFVGTGSPGELFF. The CDR3 DNA is TGTGCCAGCAGCTTTGTTGGGACAGGGTCGCCCGGGGAGCTGTTTTTT. The chain is built from TRBV7-3 and TRBJ2-2, with 9 bases that match TRBD1. The CDR3 length is 16 residues. The germline V gene encodes CDR1 SGHTA and CDR2 FQGTGA. The V segment lost 3 bases and the J segment 6 bases; nucleotides outside the gene matches: 8.

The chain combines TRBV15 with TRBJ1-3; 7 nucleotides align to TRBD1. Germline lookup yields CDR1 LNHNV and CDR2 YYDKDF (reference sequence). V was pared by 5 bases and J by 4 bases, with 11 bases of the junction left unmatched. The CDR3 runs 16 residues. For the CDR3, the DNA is TGTGCCACCAGCCCCGACCCCGCGGACAGGGGAAACACCATATATTTT. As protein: CATSPDPADRGNTIYF.

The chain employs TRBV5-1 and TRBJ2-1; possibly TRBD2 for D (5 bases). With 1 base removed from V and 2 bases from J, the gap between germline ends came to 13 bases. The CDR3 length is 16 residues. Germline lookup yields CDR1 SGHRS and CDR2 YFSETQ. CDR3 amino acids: CASSLQADMPYNEQFF. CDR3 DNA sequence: TGCGCCAGCAGCTTGCAAGCGGATATGCCCTACAATGAGCAGTTCTTC.

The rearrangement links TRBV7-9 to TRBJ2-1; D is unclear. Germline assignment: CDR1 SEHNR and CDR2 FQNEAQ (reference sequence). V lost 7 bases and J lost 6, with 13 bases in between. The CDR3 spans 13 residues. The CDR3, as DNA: TGTGCCAGCATACAATGGGGTGTCAATGAGCAGTTCTTC. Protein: CASIQWGVNEQFF.

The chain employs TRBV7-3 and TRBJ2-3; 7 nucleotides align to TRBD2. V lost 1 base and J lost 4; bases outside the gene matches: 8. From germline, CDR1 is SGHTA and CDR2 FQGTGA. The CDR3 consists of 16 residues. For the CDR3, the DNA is TGTGCCAGCAGCTTAAGGGCCGTCCGGGGGGCAGATACGCAGTATTTT. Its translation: CASSLRAVRGADTQYF.

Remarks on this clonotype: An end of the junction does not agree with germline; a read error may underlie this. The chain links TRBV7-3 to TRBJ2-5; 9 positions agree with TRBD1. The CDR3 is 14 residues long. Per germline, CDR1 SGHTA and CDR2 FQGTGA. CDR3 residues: CANSLTGQGETQYF. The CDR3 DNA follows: TGTGCCAACAGCTTAACGGGACAGGGAGAGACCCAGTACTTC. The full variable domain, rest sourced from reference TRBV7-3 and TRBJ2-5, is GAGVSQTPSNKVTEKGKYVELRCDPISGHTALYWYRQSLGQGPEFLIYFQGTGAADDSGLPNDRFFAVRPEGSVSTLKIQRTERGDSAVYLCANSLTGQGETQYFGPGTRLLVL.

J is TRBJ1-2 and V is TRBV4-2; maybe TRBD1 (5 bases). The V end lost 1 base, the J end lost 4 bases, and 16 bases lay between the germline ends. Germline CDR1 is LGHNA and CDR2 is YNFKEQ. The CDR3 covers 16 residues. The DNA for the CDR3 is TGTGCCAGCAGCCAAGTTACGGGTCGTCAGGGCTATGGCTACACCTTC. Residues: CASSQVTGRQGYGYTF.

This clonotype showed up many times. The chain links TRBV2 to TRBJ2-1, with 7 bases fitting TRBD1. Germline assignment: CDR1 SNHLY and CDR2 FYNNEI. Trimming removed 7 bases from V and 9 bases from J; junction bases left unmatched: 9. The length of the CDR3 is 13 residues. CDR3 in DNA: TGTGCCAGCATTAGGGACAGCCTTCCTGAGCAGTTCTTC. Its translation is CASIRDSLPEQFF.

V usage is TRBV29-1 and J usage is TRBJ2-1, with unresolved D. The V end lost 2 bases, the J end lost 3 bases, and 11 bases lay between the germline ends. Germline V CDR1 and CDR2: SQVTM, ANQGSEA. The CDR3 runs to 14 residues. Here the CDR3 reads CSVEIRTGYNEQFF. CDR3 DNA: TGCAGCGTTGAAATCCGGACGGGCTACAATGAGCAGTTCTTC.

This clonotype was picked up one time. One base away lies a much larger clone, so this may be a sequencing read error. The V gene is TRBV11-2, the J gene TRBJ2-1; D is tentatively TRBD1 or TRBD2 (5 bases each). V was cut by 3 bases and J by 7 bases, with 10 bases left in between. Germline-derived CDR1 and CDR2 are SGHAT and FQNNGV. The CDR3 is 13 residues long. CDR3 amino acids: CASSFAGANEQFF. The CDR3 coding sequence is TGTGCCAGCAGCTTTGCCGGGGCGAATGAGCAGTTCTTC.

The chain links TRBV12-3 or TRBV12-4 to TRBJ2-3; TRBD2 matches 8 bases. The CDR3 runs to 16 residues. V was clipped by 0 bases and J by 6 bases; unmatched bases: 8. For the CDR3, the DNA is TGTGCCAGCAGTTTAGCGCTCCGGACTAGCTCCGATACGCAGTATTTT. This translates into CASSLALRTSSDTQYF.

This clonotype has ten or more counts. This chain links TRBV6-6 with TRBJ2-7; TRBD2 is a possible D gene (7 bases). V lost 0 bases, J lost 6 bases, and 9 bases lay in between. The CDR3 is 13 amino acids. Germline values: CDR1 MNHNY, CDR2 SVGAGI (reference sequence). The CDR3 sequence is CASSYSRGAEQYF. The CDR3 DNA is TGTGCCAGCAGTTACTCACGGGGGGCCGAGCAGTACTTC.

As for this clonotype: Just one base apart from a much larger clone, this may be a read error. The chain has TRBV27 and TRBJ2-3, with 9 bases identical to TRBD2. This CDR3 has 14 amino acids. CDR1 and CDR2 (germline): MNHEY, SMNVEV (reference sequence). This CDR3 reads CASSREGPTETQYF. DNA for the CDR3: TGTGCCAGCTCGCGGGAGGGCCCCACAGAGACGCAGTATTTT.

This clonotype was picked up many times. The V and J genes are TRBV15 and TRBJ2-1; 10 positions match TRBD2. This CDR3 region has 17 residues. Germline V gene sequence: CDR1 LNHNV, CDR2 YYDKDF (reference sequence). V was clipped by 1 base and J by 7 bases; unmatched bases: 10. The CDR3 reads CATSRAGSSGGKNEQFF. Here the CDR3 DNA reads TGTGCCACCAGCAGAGCCGGTAGTAGCGGGGGGAAGAATGAGCAGTTCTTC.

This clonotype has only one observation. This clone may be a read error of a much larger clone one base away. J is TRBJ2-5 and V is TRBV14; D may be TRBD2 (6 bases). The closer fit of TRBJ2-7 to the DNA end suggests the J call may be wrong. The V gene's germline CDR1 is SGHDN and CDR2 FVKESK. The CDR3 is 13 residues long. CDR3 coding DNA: TGTGCCAGCAGCCAAGGCTGGACTAACGAGCAGTACTTC. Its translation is CASSQGWTNEQYF.

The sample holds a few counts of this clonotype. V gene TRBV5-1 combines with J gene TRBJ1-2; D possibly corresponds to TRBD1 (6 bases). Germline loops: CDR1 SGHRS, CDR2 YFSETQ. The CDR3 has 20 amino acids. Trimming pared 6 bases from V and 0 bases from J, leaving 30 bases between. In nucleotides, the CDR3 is TGCGCCAGCAAAGCCCTACACTTCAGGGGCAGTCGAGTAGCTAACTATGGCTACACCTTC. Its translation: CASKALHFRGSRVANYGYTF.

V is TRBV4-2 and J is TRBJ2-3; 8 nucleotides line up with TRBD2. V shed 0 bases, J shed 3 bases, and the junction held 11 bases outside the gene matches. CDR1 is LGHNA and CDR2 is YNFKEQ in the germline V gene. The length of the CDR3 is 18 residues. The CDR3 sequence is CASSQELPGTSETDTQYF. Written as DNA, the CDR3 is TGTGCCAGCAGCCAAGAGTTGCCCGGGACTAGTGAAACAGATACGCAGTATTTT.

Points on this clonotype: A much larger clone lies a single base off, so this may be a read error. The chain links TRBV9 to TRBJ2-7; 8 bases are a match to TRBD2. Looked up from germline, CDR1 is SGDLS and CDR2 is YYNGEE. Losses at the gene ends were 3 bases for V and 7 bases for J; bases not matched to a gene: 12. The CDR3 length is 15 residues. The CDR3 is CASSDRDGRGYEQYF. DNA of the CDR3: TGTGCCAGCAGCGACCGGGACGGGAGGGGCTATGAGCAGTACTTC.

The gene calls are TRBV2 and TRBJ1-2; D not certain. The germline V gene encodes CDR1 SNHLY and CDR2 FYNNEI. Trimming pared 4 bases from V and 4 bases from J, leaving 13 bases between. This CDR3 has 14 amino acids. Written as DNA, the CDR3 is TGTGCCAGCAGTGTTGGAACTACTGGCTATGGCTACACCTTC. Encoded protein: CASSVGTTGYGYTF.

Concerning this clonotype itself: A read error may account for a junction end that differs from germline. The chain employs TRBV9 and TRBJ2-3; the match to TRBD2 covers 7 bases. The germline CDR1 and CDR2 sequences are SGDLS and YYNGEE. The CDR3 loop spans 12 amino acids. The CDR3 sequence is CVSSPAGDAQYF. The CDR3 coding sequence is TGTGTCAGCAGCCCCGCGGGGGATGCGCAGTATTTT.